This TCR beta chain was sequenced during a study of shared clonotypes between healthy human individuals. Study-wide results and caveats: Represented diversity (both genetic and exposure-history) was limited by the small number of donors. All-four-donor shared clonotypes had higher generation probabilities than non-shared clonotypes did. For naive CD4 cells, 5% to 6.5% of clonotypes were shared across a handful of donors.

Notes on this clone: The antigen remains undetermined.

The test was conducted at deep level. Repertoires were generated with immunoSEQ multiplex PCR, while TCRdb's copy carries only in-frame clones and drops some. The data show roughly 1.4 million clones, approximately 98.5% seen once. V shed 11 bases and J shed 3 bases, with 16 bases lying between them. This CDR3 is built from 13 residues. CDR1 MNHNY and CDR2 SVGAGI come from the germline V gene (reference sequence). The origin of this receptor is a man younger than 40 in good health. Sequencing input: naive CD4+ T cells sorted from blood. The subset denotes: CD45RA+ positively selected. The chain joins TRBV6-6 to TRBJ1-2; unclear D gene. As DNA, the CDR3 is TGTGCCGCTCGGCAGCCTAACGACTATGGCTACACCTTC. Protein sequence: CAARQPNDYGYTF.